The T cell receptor beta chain under discussion was sequenced for a study of blood T cell repertoires in COVID-19. Study information: Material from acute and convalescent COVID-19 was sourced from the United States, Italy and Spain.

Germline V lookup: CDR1 SGHAT, CDR2 FQNNGV. This CDR3 spans 16 amino acids. V was cut by 3 bases and J by 1 base, with 15 bases left in between. The method was immunoSEQ multiplex PCR; TCRdb's version includes in-frame clones alone and lacks a portion of them. The data show more than 110,000 clones, with over 65% seen just once and 4.5% held by the top ten. V gene TRBV11-2 combines with J gene TRBJ1-1; D uncertain. This TCR was sampled from a woman aged 80 or over with active or convalescent COVID-19. Material for sequencing was peripheral blood. This CDR3 is CASSLVRVGRNTEAFF. In nucleotides, the CDR3 is TGTGCCAGCAGCTTGGTCCGGGTTGGAAGGAACACTGAAGCTTTCTTT.